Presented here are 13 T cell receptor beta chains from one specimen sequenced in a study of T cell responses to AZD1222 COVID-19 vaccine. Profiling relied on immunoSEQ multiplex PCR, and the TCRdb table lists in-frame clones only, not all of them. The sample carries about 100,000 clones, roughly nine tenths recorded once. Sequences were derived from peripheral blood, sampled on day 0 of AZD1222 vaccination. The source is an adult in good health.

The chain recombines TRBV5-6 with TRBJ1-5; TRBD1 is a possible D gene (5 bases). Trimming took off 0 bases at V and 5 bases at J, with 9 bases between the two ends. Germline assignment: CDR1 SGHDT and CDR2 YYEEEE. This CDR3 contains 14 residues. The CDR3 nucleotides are TGTGCCAGCAGCTTGGCCGGGGGTTATCAGCCCCAGCATTTT. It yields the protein CASSLAGGYQPQHF.

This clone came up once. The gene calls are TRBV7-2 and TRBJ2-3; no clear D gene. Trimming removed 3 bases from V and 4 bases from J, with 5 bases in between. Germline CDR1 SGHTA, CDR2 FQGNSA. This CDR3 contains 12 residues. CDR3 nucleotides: TGTGCCAGCAGCTTGGCGGCAGATACGCAGTATTTT. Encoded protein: CASSLAADTQYF.

The CDR3 bases are TGTGCCAGCAATCTACCCCGAGACAGGGCGAGCTCTGGGGCCAACGTCCTGACTTTC. This translates into CASNLPRDRASSGANVLTF. The rearrangement uses TRBV5-4 and TRBJ2-6, with 7 bases matching TRBD1. The CDR3 is made up of 19 amino acids. Germline CDR1 and CDR2: SGHNT and YYREEE (reference sequence). Losses at the gene ends were 6 bases for V and 0 bases for J; bases not matched to a gene: 15.

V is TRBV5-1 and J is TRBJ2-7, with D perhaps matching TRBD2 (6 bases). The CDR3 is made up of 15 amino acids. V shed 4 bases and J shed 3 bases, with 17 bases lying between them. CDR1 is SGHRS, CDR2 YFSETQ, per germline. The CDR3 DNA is TGCGCCAGCAGCCCCGGGACCCGGGGACTCTACGAGCAGTACTTC. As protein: CASSPGTRGLYEQYF.

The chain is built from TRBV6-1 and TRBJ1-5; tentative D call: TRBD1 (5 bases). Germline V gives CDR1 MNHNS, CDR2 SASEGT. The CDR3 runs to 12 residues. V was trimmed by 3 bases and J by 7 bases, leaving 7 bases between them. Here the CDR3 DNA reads TGTGCCAGCAGTGACAGGGTCCAGCCCCAGCATTTT. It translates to CASSDRVQPQHF.

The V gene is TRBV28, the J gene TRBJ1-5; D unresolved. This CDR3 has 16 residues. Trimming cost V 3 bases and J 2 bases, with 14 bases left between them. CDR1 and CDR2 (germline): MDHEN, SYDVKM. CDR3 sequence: CASSFVNTAGNQPQHF. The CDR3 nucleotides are TGTGCCAGCAGTTTCGTTAATACGGCCGGCAATCAGCCCCAGCATTTT.

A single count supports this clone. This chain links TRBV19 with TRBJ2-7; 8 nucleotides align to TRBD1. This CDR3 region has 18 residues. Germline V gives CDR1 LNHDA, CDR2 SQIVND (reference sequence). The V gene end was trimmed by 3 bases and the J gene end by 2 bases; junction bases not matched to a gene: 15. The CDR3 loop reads CASSMGTGVLRAAYEQYF. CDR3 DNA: TGTGCCAGTAGTATGGGGACAGGTGTCTTAAGGGCGGCCTACGAGCAGTACTTC.

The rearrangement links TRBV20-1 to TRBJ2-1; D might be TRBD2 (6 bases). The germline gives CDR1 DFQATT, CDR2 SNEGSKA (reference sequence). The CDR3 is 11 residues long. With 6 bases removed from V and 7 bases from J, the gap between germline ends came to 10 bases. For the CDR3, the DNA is TGCAGTGCAGGGGACTTTAATGAGCAGTTCTTC. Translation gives CSAGDFNEQFF.

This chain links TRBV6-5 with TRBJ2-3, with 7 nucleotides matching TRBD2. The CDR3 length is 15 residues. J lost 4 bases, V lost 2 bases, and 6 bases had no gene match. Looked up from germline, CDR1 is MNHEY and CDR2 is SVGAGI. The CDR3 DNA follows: TGTGCCAGCAGTTACACGGGAGGAGATGCAGATACGCAGTATTTT. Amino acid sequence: CASSYTGGDADTQYF.

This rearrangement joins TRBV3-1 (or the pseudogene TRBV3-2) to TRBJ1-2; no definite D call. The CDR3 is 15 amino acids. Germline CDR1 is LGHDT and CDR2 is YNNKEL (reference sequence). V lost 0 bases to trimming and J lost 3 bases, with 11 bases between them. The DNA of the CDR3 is TGTGCCAGCAGCCAAGACCCCAGGCCCCACTATGGCTACACCTTC. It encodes CASSQDPRPHYGYTF.

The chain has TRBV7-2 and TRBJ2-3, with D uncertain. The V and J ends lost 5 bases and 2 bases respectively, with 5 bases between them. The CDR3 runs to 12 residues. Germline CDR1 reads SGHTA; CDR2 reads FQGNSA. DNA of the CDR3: TGTGCCAGCAGCAGTTACACAGATACGCAGTATTTT. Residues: CASSSYTDTQYF.

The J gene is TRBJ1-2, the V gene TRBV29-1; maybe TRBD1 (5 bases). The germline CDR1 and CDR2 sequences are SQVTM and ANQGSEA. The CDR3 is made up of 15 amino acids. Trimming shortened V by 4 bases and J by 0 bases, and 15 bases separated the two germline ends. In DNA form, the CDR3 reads TGCAGCGTTGTGACAAGGGGAGAGCCTAACTATGGCTACACCTTC. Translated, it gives CSVVTRGEPNYGYTF.

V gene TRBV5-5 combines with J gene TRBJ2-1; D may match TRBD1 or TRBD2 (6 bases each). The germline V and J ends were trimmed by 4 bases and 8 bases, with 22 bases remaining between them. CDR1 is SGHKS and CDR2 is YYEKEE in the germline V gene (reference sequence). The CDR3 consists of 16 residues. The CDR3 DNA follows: TGTGCCAGCAGCCCCCGTCTTAGGGGGGTTAAGTATGAGCAGTTCTTC. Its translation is CASSPRLRGVKYEQFF.